These T cell receptor beta chains were read from a single sample in a study of cytomegalovirus exposure and HLA in healthy donors. Clones were read by immunoSEQ multiplex PCR, and TCRdb kept only the in-frame ones, dropping some. The table lists roughly 92,000 clones, around 81% of them singletons. Sequencing input: PBMCs. The receptors shown here come from a woman aged 70-85 years in good health and CMV-seropositive. The CDR3 runs from the conserved cysteine through the conserved F or W. Each record gives: V gene, D gene, CDR3 length, J gene, clone size, CDR3 protein, CDR3 DNA. The D gene is left open where the match is weak. Part of the rows lack a size; the others show once, few, many or a class for expanded clones.

TRBV5-4	TRBD2	15	TRBJ2-1	.	CASSASGSSYNEQFF	TGTGCCAGCAGCGCAAGCGGGAGCTCCTACAATGAGCAGTTCTTC
TRBV9	.	16	TRBJ2-3	.	CASSRASSISTDTQYF	TGTGCCAGCAGCCGTGCTAGCAGTATAAGCACAGATACGCAGTATTTT
TRBV18	.	15	TRBJ2-1	.	CASSPPLTGSDEQFF	TGTGCCAGCTCACCACCGTTGACTGGGAGCGATGAGCAGTTCTTC
TRBV19	TRBD1	13	TRBJ2-7	.	CASSGQGGNEQYF	TGTGCCAGCTCGGGACAGGGAGGCAACGAGCAGTACTTC
TRBV7-2	.	14	TRBJ1-2	.	CASSPSWGNYGYTF	TGTGCCAGCAGCCCTTCATGGGGCAACTATGGCTACACCTTC
TRBV29-1	.	14	TRBJ2-7	.	CSVESQVGSYEQYF	TGCAGCGTTGAGTCACAGGTGGGCTCCTACGAGCAGTACTTC
TRBV5-6	.	16	TRBJ2-2	.	CASSLWWGQDTGELFF	TGTGCCAGCAGTCTGTGGTGGGGGCAGGACACCGGGGAGCTGTTTTTT
TRBV4-2	.	13	TRBJ1-1	few	CASSPNREAEAFF	TGTGCCAGCAGCCCAAACAGGGAAGCTGAAGCTTTCTTT
TRBV27	TRBD1	15	TRBJ2-7	once	CASLAPGQGSREQYF	TGTGCCAGCTTGGCCCCGGGACAGGGCTCGAGGGAGCAGTACTTC
TRBV11-2	.	12	TRBJ2-7	.	CASSHSAYEQYF	TGTGCCAGCAGTCATAGCGCTTACGAGCAGTACTTC
TRBV28	TRBD2	17	TRBJ2-7	once	CASRAGGGGTSGSEQYF	TGTGCCAGCAGGGCAGGGGGAGGGGGGACTAGCGGGAGCGAGCAGTACTTC
TRBV7-2	.	16	TRBJ2-3	.	CASSFFSSTPTDTQYF	TGTGCCAGCAGCTTCTTCTCCTCGACTCCCACGGATACGCAGTATTTT
TRBV18	.	14	TRBJ2-2	.	CASSQGINTGELFF	TGTGCCAGCTCACAGGGGATAAACACCGGGGAGCTGTTTTTT
TRBV12-5	.	16	TRBJ1-1	.	CASEPTKGQRNTEAFF	TGTGCTAGTGAGCCCACTAAGGGGCAACGTAACACTGAAGCTTTCTTT
TRBV4-3	.	17	TRBJ1-4	.	CASSQDGESGTNEKLFF	TGCGCCAGCAGCCAAGATGGAGAAAGTGGGACTAATGAAAAACTGTTTTTT
TRBV10-1	TRBD2	13	TRBJ2-1	.	CASSGPYSGEQFF	TGCGCCAGCAGTGGCCCTTATAGCGGGGAGCAGTTCTTC
TRBV7-2	.	14	TRBJ1-6	few	CASSSTPYNSPLHF	TGTGCCAGCAGCTCTACCCCTTATAATTCACCCCTCCACTTT
TRBV5-1	.	15	TRBJ2-5	.	CASSSGGTGQETQYF	TGCGCCAGCAGCTCGGGAGGGACAGGGCAAGAGACCCAGTACTTC
TRBV6-5	.	15	TRBJ1-2	.	CASSLSKGGSYGYTF	TGTGCCAGCAGCTTGAGCAAAGGGGGATCCTATGGCTACACCTTC
TRBV7-2	.	13	TRBJ2-2	.	CASSDKPGTPLFF	TGTGCCAGCAGCGATAAACCGGGGACTCCGCTGTTTTTT
TRBV7-2	.	14	TRBJ1-3	once	CASSTGGQGKTIYF	TGTGCCAGCAGCACAGGCGGCCAGGGTAAAACCATATATTTT
TRBV7-3	TRBD2	16	TRBJ2-1	.	CASSPELAGGHNEQFF	TGTGCCAGCAGCCCAGAACTAGCGGGAGGCCACAATGAGCAGTTCTTC
TRBV4-2	.	14	TRBJ2-3	.	CASSQAHRQDTQYF	TGTGCCAGCAGCCAAGCTCACCGACAGGATACGCAGTATTTT
TRBV21-1	.	16	TRBJ1-5	.	CASTGQGVVENQPQHF	TGTGCCAGCACCGGACAGGGGGTAGTAGAGAATCAGCCCCAGCATTTT
TRBV4-1	TRBD2	15	TRBJ2-2	.	CASSQEGRASGELFF	TGCGCCAGCAGCCAAGAGGGGAGGGCCTCCGGGGAGCTGTTTTTT
TRBV28	TRBD1	15	TRBJ2-7	.	CASRGEGQGTYEQYF	TGTGCCAGCAGGGGGGAGGGACAGGGCACCTACGAGCAGTACTTC
TRBV5-4	TRBD1	15	TRBJ2-7	.	CASSPGTERTYEQYF	TGTGCCAGCAGCCCAGGGACAGAAAGGACCTACGAGCAGTACTTC
TRBV14	TRBD1	16	TRBJ2-1	.	CASSQDRGRNYNEQFF	TGTGCCAGCAGCCAGGACAGGGGCCGTAATTACAATGAGCAGTTCTTC
TRBV6-5	.	12	TRBJ2-7	few	CASSSTTYEQYF	TGTGCCAGCAGTTCCACAACCTACGAGCAGTACTTC
TRBV9	TRBD2	17	TRBJ2-1	.	CASTLTGGLAGGDEQFF	TGTGCCAGCACTCTGACGGGGGGACTAGCGGGAGGGGATGAGCAGTTCTTC
TRBV14	.	14	TRBJ2-7	.	CASGTGGTLREQYF	TGTGCCAGCGGGACGGGCGGGACTCTGAGAGAGCAGTACTTC
TRBV28	.	13	TRBJ1-2	.	CASKGGAIYGYTF	TGTGCCAGCAAAGGCGGGGCGATCTATGGCTACACCTTC
TRBV5-4	TRBD2	16	TRBJ2-7	.	CASTTSGTSASYEQYF	TGTGCCAGCACCACATCCGGGACTAGCGCATCCTACGAGCAGTACTTC
TRBV5-1	TRBD1	16	TRBJ1-2	.	CASSQRSEPGQRGYTF	TGCGCCAGCAGCCAACGGAGTGAGCCGGGACAGCGAGGCTACACCTTC
TRBV5-1	.	14	TRBJ2-2	.	CASSFSANTGELFF	TGCGCCAGCAGCTTTTCAGCGAACACCGGGGAGCTGTTTTTT
TRBV7-2	TRBD2	15	TRBJ2-7	.	CASSSGLAGVNEQYF	TGTGCCAGCAGCTCCGGACTAGCGGGAGTCAACGAGCAGTACTTC
TRBV9	TRBD1	14	TRBJ2-7	.	CASSLGQGSHEQYF	TGTGCCAGCAGCTTGGGACAGGGTTCCCACGAGCAGTACTTC
TRBV7-8	.	16	TRBJ1-5	.	CASSLARSRGNQPQHF	TGTGCCAGCAGCTTAGCGAGGTCACGGGGCAATCAGCCCCAGCATTTT
TRBV18	TRBD1	14	TRBJ2-7	.	CASSPQTGAGEQYF	TGTGCCAGCTCACCACAAACAGGGGCGGGCGAGCAGTACTTC
TRBV2	TRBD2	15	TRBJ2-7	.	CASREPGLAGAEQYF	TGTGCCAGCAGGGAACCGGGACTAGCGGGGGCCGAGCAGTACTTC
TRBV7-9	.	15	TRBJ1-5	.	CASSLSGINNQPQHF	TGTGCCAGCAGCTTAAGCGGGATAAACAATCAGCCCCAGCATTTT
TRBV5-1	TRBD2	15	TRBJ2-7	.	CASSWVGGSSNEQYF	TGCGCCAGCAGCTGGGTCGGCGGGAGTTCCAACGAGCAGTACTTC
TRBV15	.	16	TRBJ1-2	.	CATSREGARDLSGYTF	TGTGCCACCAGCAGAGAGGGGGCCCGGGATCTCAGTGGCTACACCTTC
TRBV6-5	TRBD1	15	TRBJ2-2	.	CASRPDRRNTGELFF	TGTGCCAGCAGACCGGACAGGAGGAACACCGGGGAGCTGTTTTTT
TRBV30	.	15	TRBJ2-1	.	CAWTSESSSYNEQFF	TGTGCCTGGACATCCGAGAGTAGCTCCTACAATGAGCAGTTCTTC
TRBV5-4	TRBD2	18	TRBJ2-7	.	CASSRPGTSGRASYEQYF	TGTGCCAGCAGCCGTCCCGGGACTAGCGGGAGAGCATCCTACGAGCAGTACTTC
TRBV7-9	TRBD2	16	TRBJ2-3	.	CASSLGSGTRTDTQYF	TGTGCCAGCAGCTTAGGAAGCGGGACTAGGACAGATACGCAGTATTTT
TRBV30	TRBD1	17	TRBJ2-4	.	CAWSVRPRTGVKNIQYF	TGTGCCTGGAGTGTACGCCCTAGGACAGGGGTCAAAAACATTCAGTACTTC
TRBV29-1	TRBD2	14	TRBJ2-7	.	CSVEGLVGSYEQYF	TGCAGCGTTGAGGGACTAGTCGGCTCCTACGAGCAGTACTTC
TRBV5-6	TRBD1	15	TRBJ1-2	.	CASSLVGQRGDGYTF	TGTGCCAGCAGCTTGGTGGGACAGCGAGGAGATGGCTACACCTTC
TRBV28	TRBD1	17	TRBJ2-3	.	CASSLVGQGSDTDTQYF	TGTGCCAGCAGTTTAGTGGGACAGGGCTCGGACACAGATACGCAGTATTTT